These 22 T cell receptor beta chains were sequenced from one sample in a study of early T cells in non-severe SARS-CoV-2 infection. TCRdb itself ran the 5' RACE reads through MiXCR, one entry per CDR3 protein. The sample yields some 87,000 distinct CDR3 sequences, roughly 13% seen once. The sequenced sample was whole blood. The receptors come from an adult who was a healthcare worker with PCR-confirmed SARS-CoV-2 infection or an uninfected control (not recorded which).

This clonotype has ten or more counts. V gene TRBV6-5 combines with J gene TRBJ1-5; D gene unclear. The length of the CDR3 is 12 residues. Trimming pared 8 bases from V and 5 bases from J, leaving 10 bases between. Germline V lookup: CDR1 MNHEY, CDR2 SVGAGI. CDR3 sequence reads: CASHGRDQPQHF. The DNA of the CDR3 is TGTGCCAGCCATGGCAGAGATCAGCCCCAGCATTTT.

Ten or more counts support this clonotype. The rearrangement links TRBV5-6 to TRBJ2-3; weak D call: TRBD1 (6 bases). In germline, CDR1 is SGHDT, CDR2 YYEEEE. Trimming cost V 7 bases and J 4 bases, with 13 bases left between them. The CDR3 is 13 amino acids. The CDR3 DNA sequence: TGTGCCAGCCGCGGACAGATAGCAGATACGCAGTATTTT. Translation: CASRGQIADTQYF.

This clonotype was seen only a few times. The chain has TRBV12-3 or TRBV12-4 and TRBJ1-1, with D unclear. CDR3 size: 17 residues. V was pared by 2 bases and J by 4 bases, with 20 bases between. CDR3 in DNA: TGTGCCAGCAGTTTATGGGCAGGCGCCGGCTGGGGCACTGAAGCTTTCTTT. This translates into CASSLWAGAGWGTEAFF.

V is TRBV7-6 and J is TRBJ1-3; perhaps TRBD1 as D (5 bases). This CDR3 is 14 amino acids long. The V and J ends lost 6 bases and 0 bases respectively, with 9 bases between them. Germline assignment: CDR1 SGHVS and CDR2 FNYEAQ. The CDR3 DNA reads TGTGCCAGCAGTGGGACGGACTCTGGAAACACCATATATTTT. It yields the protein CASSGTDSGNTIYF.

In the case of this clonotype: Just one base apart from a much larger clone, this may be a read error. CDR3 protein: CSARELSGNEQFF. Written as DNA, the CDR3 is TGCAGTGCTAGAGAACTGAGCGGGAATGAGCAGTTCTTC. The chain links TRBV20-1 to TRBJ2-1; weak D call: TRBD2 (6 bases). V was trimmed by 0 bases and J by 7 bases, leaving 10 bases between them. Per the germline V gene, CDR1 is DFQATT and CDR2 is SNEGSKA (reference sequence). The CDR3 spans 13 residues.

In its sample, this clonotype was seen many times. V gene TRBV27 combines with J gene TRBJ1-6; D perhaps matches TRBD1 (6 bases). The CDR3 consists of 13 residues. Germline V gene lookup returns CDR1 MNHEY and CDR2 SMNVEV (reference sequence). V was clipped by 6 bases and J by 7 bases, with 10 bases between them. This CDR3 reads CASRHRVNSPLHF. The CDR3 DNA reads TGTGCCAGCAGACACAGGGTCAATTCACCCCTCCACTTT.

This clonotype was detected ten times or more. CDR3 bases: TGTGCCAGCTCAGGGACGGTCTTGAGCACAGATACGCAGTATTTT. Its protein is CASSGTVLSTDTQYF. The chain uses TRBV18 and TRBJ2-3, with D perhaps matching TRBD1 or TRBD2 (5 bases each). The ends were cut back, 5 bases at V and 0 bases at J, with 12 bases in the middle. This CDR3 has 15 residues. The V gene's germline CDR1 is KGHSH and CDR2 LQKENI.

This clonotype was seen a few times. The chain employs TRBV6-2 or TRBV6-3 and TRBJ1-1, with no clear D. Germline loops: CDR1 MNHEY, CDR2 SVGEGT. The V end was cut by 2 bases, the J end by 8 bases, with 9 bases between. This CDR3 comprises 12 residues. The CDR3 DNA is TGTGCCAGCAGTTACAAGTGGTTGGAAGCTTTCTTT. It codes for CASSYKWLEAFF.

The chain joins TRBV10-1 to TRBJ2-3; D is undetermined. Looked up from germline, CDR1 is WNHNN and CDR2 is SYGVQD (reference sequence). V was clipped by 0 bases and J by 8 bases, with 6 bases between them. The CDR3 consists of 12 residues. The CDR3 nucleotides are TGCGCCAGCAGTGAGTCGTATGGTACGCAGTATTTT. Amino acid sequence: CASSESYGTQYF.

V is TRBV28 and J is TRBJ2-5; the D is unclear. The ends were cut back, 2 bases at V and 2 bases at J, with 6 bases in the middle. The germline V gene encodes CDR1 MDHEN and CDR2 SYDVKM. The CDR3 loop spans 13 amino acids. CDR3 residues: CASSLHGQETQYF. The CDR3 DNA sequence: TGTGCCAGCAGTTTACATGGTCAAGAGACCCAGTACTTC.

In its sample, this clonotype was seen many times. This chain links TRBV21-1 with TRBJ2-3; TRBD1, the D gene given by the table, was not confirmed from the DNA. TRBV21-1 constitutes a pseudogene. The CDR3 covers 16 residues. This CDR3 reads CASSNQRTENTDTQYF. The CDR3 nucleotides read TGTGCCAGCAGCAATCAACGGACAGAGAACACAGATACGCAGTATTTT.

This clonotype has ten or more counts. This chain links TRBV20-1 with TRBJ2-1; possibly TRBD2 for D (6 bases). Looked up from germline, CDR1 is DFQATT and CDR2 is SNEGSKA (reference sequence). V shed 3 bases and J shed 8 bases, with 20 bases lying between them. The CDR3 covers 15 residues. Here the CDR3 reads CSASHPGVGGDEQFF. The DNA of the CDR3 is TGCAGTGCTAGTCATCCGGGAGTGGGCGGCGATGAGCAGTTCTTC.

This clonotype was observed at least ten times. CDR3 amino acids: CASSQVSGARSSYNEQFF. Here the CDR3 DNA reads TGTGCCAGCAGCCAAGTATCCGGAGCCCGAAGCTCCTACAATGAGCAGTTCTTC. V is TRBV3-1 and J is TRBJ2-1; D not resolved. Looked up from germline, CDR1 is LGHDT and CDR2 is YNNKEL (reference sequence). The CDR3 spans 18 residues. V lost 1 base, J lost 0 bases, and 16 bases lay in between.

This clonotype has at least ten counts. This sequence joins TRBV5-6 and TRBJ2-7; possibly TRBD1 for D (5 bases). The CDR3 contains 15 residues. Germline V lookup: CDR1 SGHDT, CDR2 YYEEEE. V was pared by 4 bases and J by 1 base, with 15 bases between. The DNA of the CDR3 is TGTGCCAGCAGCCCAATGGGGCAGGGATCCTACGAGCAGTACTTC. Translation gives CASSPMGQGSYEQYF. The full variable domain, rest sourced from reference TRBV5-6 and TRBJ2-7, is DAGVTQSPTHLIKTRGQQVTLRCSPKSGHDTVSWYQQALGQGPQFIFQYYEEEERQRGNFPDRFSGHQFPNYSSELNVNALLLGDSALYLCASSPMGQGSYEQYFGPGTRLTVT.

The V and J genes are TRBV24-1 and TRBJ2-5; tentative D call: TRBD1 (6 bases). Germline V gene sequence: CDR1 KGHDR, CDR2 SFDVKD. The V end was cut by 4 bases, the J end by 2 bases, with 7 bases between. This CDR3 has 13 residues. This chain's CDR3 is CATSDGQQETQYF. CDR3 DNA sequence: TGTGCCACCAGTGACGGACAGCAAGAGACCCAGTACTTC.

The chain uses TRBV11-2 and TRBJ1-1; 8 bases fit TRBD1. Germline lookup yields CDR1 SGHAT and CDR2 FQNNGV. J lost 0 bases, V lost 7 bases, and 4 bases had no gene match. The CDR3 is 14 amino acids. The CDR3 reads CASTADRVNTEAFF. The CDR3 DNA sequence: TGTGCCAGCACCGCGGACAGGGTGAACACTGAAGCTTTCTTT.

The table lists this clonotype with many counts. V usage is TRBV20-1 and J usage is TRBJ1-2, with D maybe TRBD1 (5 bases). V dropped 2 bases and J dropped 8 bases, with 21 bases sitting between them. Germline CDR1 is DFQATT and CDR2 is SNEGSKA (reference sequence). The CDR3 length is 15 residues. The CDR3 here is CSARPGRLIPRGYTF. Written as DNA, the CDR3 is TGCAGTGCTAGACCGGGACGGCTTATCCCGCGGGGCTACACCTTC.

Only a few counts were recorded for this clonotype. This sequence joins TRBV5-4 and TRBJ2-1; 8 bases line up with TRBD2. V gave up 4 bases and J gave up 9 bases; unmatched junction bases: 6. Germline loops: CDR1 SGHNT, CDR2 YYREEE (reference sequence). The CDR3 is made up of 13 amino acids. The CDR3 nucleotides are TGTGCCAGCAGCCGGGAGGGGCTTAGTGAGCAGTTCTTC. Its protein is CASSREGLSEQFF.

This clonotype was observed a handful of times. The chain carries TRBV21-1 and TRBJ2-7. TRBV21-1 is designated a pseudogene. CDR3 length: 13 amino acids. CDR3 sequence: CASAAFAAYEQYF. CDR3 nucleotide sequence: TGTGCCAGCGCCGCGTTCGCAGCCTACGAGCAGTACTTC.

This clonotype was seen ten or more times. The chain has TRBV27 and TRBJ1-5, with 9 bases that match TRBD1. V lost 5 bases and J lost 2; bases outside the gene matches: 7. In germline, CDR1 is MNHEY, CDR2 SMNVEV (reference sequence). The CDR3 covers 16 residues. The CDR3 nucleotides are TGTGCCAGCAGTCCGAGACAGGGGGATGGCAATCAGCCCCAGCATTTT. Encoded protein: CASSPRQGDGNQPQHF.

This clonotype was detected a few times. V and J are TRBV5-1 and TRBJ2-7; possible D gene TRBD2, 6 bases. Germline V gene data show CDR1 as SGHRS and CDR2 as YFSETQ. V gave up 4 bases and J gave up 3 bases, with 17 bases separating them. The CDR3 totals 15 residues. The CDR3 spells CASSEAGGAIYEQYF. CDR3 bases: TGCGCCAGCAGCGAAGCCGGCGGGGCCATCTACGAGCAGTACTTC.

This clonotype occurred a few times. The gene calls are TRBV25-1 and TRBJ2-1; D might be TRBD1 or TRBD2, each matching 5 bases. V gave up 3 bases and J gave up 3 bases, with 15 bases separating them. In germline, CDR1 is MGHDK, CDR2 SYGVNS. The CDR3 extends over 16 amino acids. CDR3 region: CASSDEEAGSYNEQFF. In DNA, the CDR3 is TGTGCCAGCAGTGATGAGGAGGCAGGGAGCTACAATGAGCAGTTCTTC.